This TCR beta chain was sequenced during a study of T cell clonality in common variable immunodeficiency. Study results and caveats: Patient heterogeneity in the CVID cohort limited correlations between repertoire features and clinical complications. Common variable immunodeficiency TCR beta sequences reportedly had fewer deletions and N-nucleotide insertions.

This clone was picked up a small number of times. Its antigen is unknown. The CDR3 end is not reached by the read, which stops 3 residues before it; the germline J gene fills it in. Reduced serum IgG, IgA and/or IgM plus specific antibody deficiency defined CVID. V gave up 4 bases and J gave up 8 bases; unmatched junction bases: 12. This CDR3 is 16 amino acids long. From germline, CDR1 is KGHSH and CDR2 LQKENI. Produced via immunoSEQ multiplex PCR; TCRdb's table is partial and in-frame only. This sample includes fewer than 20,000 clones with no singletons; its ten biggest clones take up roughly 15%. This chain links TRBV18 with TRBJ2-1, with TRBD1 identical over 9 bases. The source is a human donor with common variable immunodeficiency. Sequenced sample: peripheral blood mononuclear cells. CDR3 sequence reads: CASSRHAGTGNDEQFF. The DNA read from the CDR3 is TGTGCCAGCTCACGTCATGCCGGGACAGGGAACGATGAG.